One and the same sample provided the 9 T cell receptor beta chains below, sequenced in a study of identical twins. MiXCR, applied by TCRdb to the 5' RACE reads, yields one record per CDR3 protein. The sample carries roughly 1,500,000 distinct CDR3 sequences, 25% to 35% recorded once. Material for sequencing was cord blood. The receptors here all came from a newborn girl in good health.

The rearrangement uses TRBV7-2 and TRBJ2-3; maybe TRBD2 (6 bases). CDR1 and CDR2 from the germline V gene are SGHTA and FQGNSA. The CDR3 runs 19 residues. V was trimmed by 3 bases and J by 1 base, leaving 23 bases between them. CDR3 in amino acids: CASSLFRLARADRTDTQYF. DNA of the CDR3: TGTGCCAGCAGCTTGTTTCGCCTAGCGCGGGCAGACCGCACAGATACGCAGTATTTT. Drawing the rest from reference TRBV7-2 and TRBJ2-3, the complete variable domain is GAGVSQSPSNKVTEKGKDVELRCDPISGHTALYWYRQSLGQGLEFLIYFQGNSAPDKSGLPSDRFSAERTGGSVSTLTIQRTQQEDSAVYLCASSLFRLARADRTDTQYFGPGTRLTVL.

The chain joins TRBV14 to TRBJ1-1, with 11 bases matching TRBD1. The germline V gene has CDR1 SGHDN and CDR2 FVKESK. J gave up 4 bases and V 0 bases, and 4 bases lay outside the gene matches. The CDR3 covers 16 residues. The DNA of the CDR3 is TGTGCCAGCAGCCAAGATAAGGGGACAGGGGGCACTGAAGCTTTCTTT. Its translation: CASSQDKGTGGTEAFF.

On this clonotype itself: Relative to the germline gene, one junction end is altered; a read error may explain this. V gene TRBV12-3 or TRBV12-4 combines with J gene TRBJ2-7; D not resolved. The CDR3 totals 15 residues. The CDR3 loop reads CVSSLTLGPHYEQYF. As DNA, the CDR3 is TGTGTCAGCAGTTTGACCTTGGGCCCCCACTACGAGCAGTACTTC.

The rearrangement links TRBV20-1 to TRBJ2-1; TRBD2 is a possible D gene (5 bases). CDR3 length: 12 amino acids. CDR1 DFQATT and CDR2 SNEGSKA come from the germline V gene (reference sequence). Trimming left V 7 bases short and J 0 bases short, with 7 bases between. CDR3 DNA sequence: TGCAGTGGGAGCGGCTCCTACAATGAGCAGTTCTTC. This translates into CSGSGSYNEQFF.

This chain links TRBV27 with TRBJ2-1; 7 bases fit TRBD1. The germline gives CDR1 MNHEY, CDR2 SMNVEV (reference sequence). V dropped 2 bases and J dropped 8; count of bases not matched to a gene: 6. The CDR3 is 14 amino acids. CDR3 DNA: TGTGCCAGCAGTTTAATCCGGACAGGCGATGAGCAGTTCTTC. It yields the protein CASSLIRTGDEQFF.

V usage is TRBV20-1 and J usage is TRBJ2-5, with 8 bases identical to TRBD2. The CDR3 is made up of 14 amino acids. V dropped 6 bases and J dropped 11; count of bases not matched to a gene: 17. Germline CDR1 is DFQATT and CDR2 is SNEGSKA (reference sequence). The CDR3 DNA follows: TGCAGTGCGCCCGCGGGGGGCCCCTACAATGAGCAGTACTTC. Its protein product is CSAPAGGPYNEQYF.

The CDR3 spells CSVEGAGQGDISSYNEQYF. CDR3 nucleotides: TGCAGCGTTGAGGGTGCGGGACAGGGAGATATTAGCTCCTACAATGAGCAGTACTTC. The rearrangement joins TRBV29-1 to TRBJ2-1, with 9 bases fitting TRBD1. The J call may be faulty, since TRBJ2-7 better matches the DNA end. This CDR3 spans 19 amino acids. Germline values: CDR1 SQVTM, CDR2 ANQGSEA.

Details on this clonotype: The limits of the CDR3 on the DNA are not certain, so only TCRdb's listed CDR3 is given. The chain links TRBV6-2 or TRBV6-3 to TRBJ1-2; the D segment call TRBD1 is taken from the table without a DNA check. CDR1 MNHEY and CDR2 SVGEGT come from the germline V gene. The CDR3 region is 14 residues in length, termini included. CDR3 region: CASSFVGTGNLGTF.

Ten or more counts support this clonotype. The J gene is TRBJ1-1, the V gene TRBV12-3 or TRBV12-4; D perhaps matches TRBD1 (5 bases). Deletions cut 6 bases from V and 5 bases from J, with 13 bases between. This CDR3 is 13 amino acids long. This CDR3 reads CASSFLGGTEAFF. DNA of the CDR3: TGTGCCAGCAGCTTTCTGGGGGGGACTGAAGCTTTCTTT.